This entry lists 27 T cell receptor beta chains sequenced from one sample in a study of control samples from healthy donors and cancer patients. Measured with immunoSEQ multiplex PCR; TCRdb has only the in-frame clones, and not every one. The table lists 150,000 to 160,000 clones, over 90% of them singletons. Specimen: blood. Every receptor here comes from a man aged 50 to 60 in good health.

The V call is TRBV30, the J call TRBJ1-6; D gene uncertain. V gave up 2 bases and J gave up 6 bases, with 14 bases separating them. Germline CDR1 and CDR2: GTSNPN and SVGIG (reference sequence). The CDR3 totals 15 residues. The chain's CDR3 is CAWSRVTGVNSPLHF. As DNA, the CDR3 is TGTGCCTGGAGTAGAGTTACTGGGGTTAATTCACCCCTCCACTTT.

The chain links TRBV12-3 or TRBV12-4 to TRBJ2-1, with D perhaps being TRBD1 or TRBD2 (5 bases each). Trimming removed 6 bases from V and 13 bases from J, with 19 bases in between. The CDR3 is 13 amino acids. Here the CDR3 reads CASRPGPRNLQFF. In DNA form, the CDR3 reads TGTGCCAGCAGACCGGGACCGAGGAATCTTCAGTTCTTC.

For this clone: Relative to the germline gene, one junction end is altered; a read error may explain this. CDR3 in amino acids: CASSLSGPGISGELFF. The DNA of the CDR3 is TGTGCTAGCAGCTTATCCGGACCCGGGATCTCCGGGGAGCTGTTTTTT. V is TRBV7-7 and J is TRBJ2-2, with D perhaps TRBD2 (5 bases). The CDR3 is 16 residues long. Germline CDR1 SSHAT, CDR2 FNYEAQ (reference sequence).

The V call is TRBV24-1, the J call TRBJ2-1, with D perhaps TRBD2 (6 bases). Trimming took 3 bases from V and 4 from J, leaving 12 bases between them. CDR3 length: 15 residues. The germline gives CDR1 KGHDR, CDR2 SFDVKD. The CDR3 loop is CATSDASREYNEQFF. The CDR3, as DNA: TGTGCCACCAGTGATGCTAGCCGGGAGTACAATGAGCAGTTCTTC.

This sequence joins TRBV6-1 and TRBJ2-7, with 10 bases lining up with TRBD2. Germline CDR1 MNHNS, CDR2 SASEGT. Trimming cost V 4 bases and J 0 bases; bases outside gene matches: 12. This CDR3 comprises 18 residues. CDR3 amino acids: CASSGPQREGLNSYEQYF. CDR3 in DNA: TGTGCCAGCAGTGGCCCGCAGCGGGAGGGCCTTAACTCCTACGAGCAGTACTTC.

In regard to this clone: Distinct nucleotide sequences in the sample also encode this CDR3. The gene calls are TRBV5-1 and TRBJ2-5; D unclear. The CDR3 loop spans 11 amino acids. Germline V gene lookup returns CDR1 SGHRS and CDR2 YFSETQ. V was pared by 2 bases and J by 1 base, with 0 bases between. CDR3 sequence (DNA): TGCGCCAGCAGCTTCCAAGAGACCCAGTACTTC. This translates into CASSFQETQYF.

This clone was detected only once. This sequence joins TRBV13 and TRBJ1-2; possible D gene TRBD1, 5 bases. Trimming cost V 4 bases and J 7 bases, with 13 bases left between them. Germline CDR1 is PRHDT and CDR2 is FYEKMQ (reference sequence). This CDR3 is 13 amino acids long. The CDR3 DNA is TGTGCCAGCAGCTACAGACAGTTTTCTGGCTACACCTTC. This gives the protein CASSYRQFSGYTF. The entire variable domain, with the rest obtained from reference TRBV13 and TRBJ1-2, is as follows: AAGVIQSPRHLIKEKRETATLKCYPIPRHDTVYWYQQGPGQDPQFLISFYEKMQSDKGSIPDRFSAQQFSDYHSELNMSSLELGDSALYFCASSYRQFSGYTFGSGTRLTVV.

This chain links TRBV29-1 with TRBJ1-4; D perhaps matches TRBD1 (5 bases). The CDR3 is 11 amino acids. In germline, CDR1 is SQVTM, CDR2 ANQGSEA. V lost 4 bases and J lost 8, with 8 bases in between. CDR3: CSVGGQEKLFF. The DNA for the CDR3 is TGCAGCGTTGGGGGCCAAGAAAAACTGTTTTTT. The full variable domain, with the rest looked up from reference TRBV29-1 and TRBJ1-4, is SAVISQKPSRDICQRGTSLTIQCQVDSQVTMMFWYRQQPGQSLTLIATANQGSEATYESGFVIDKFPISRPNLTFSTLTVSNMSPEDSSIYLCSVGGQEKLFFGSGTQLSVL.

This sequence joins TRBV7-3 and TRBJ2-5; D call uncertain. The CDR3 spans 11 residues. Germline V gene sequence: CDR1 SGHTA, CDR2 FQGTGA. Trimming stripped 4 bases from V and 5 bases from J, with 5 bases between. For the CDR3, the DNA is TGTGCCAGCAGCTCCCGGGAGACCCAGTACTTC. Translating gives CASSSRETQYF.

This chain links TRBV6-1 with TRBJ1-2, with 8 bases matching TRBD1. Germline V gene sequence: CDR1 MNHNS, CDR2 SASEGT. This CDR3 contains 14 residues. V lost 3 bases to trimming and J lost 8 bases; unmatched junction nucleotides: 8. The CDR3 region has the DNA TGTGCCAGCAGTGACATGGACAGGGTCGGAGGCTACACCTTC. Its protein product is CASSDMDRVGGYTF.

This chain connects TRBV9 to TRBJ2-5; D gene unclear. V lost 4 bases, J lost 4 bases, and 17 bases lay in between. Germline V lookup: CDR1 SGDLS, CDR2 YYNGEE. The CDR3 is 15 amino acids. CDR3 sequence: CASSPSGVWAETQYF. The CDR3 DNA is TGTGCCAGCAGCCCCAGTGGGGTATGGGCAGAGACCCAGTACTTC.

The rearrangement uses TRBV7-9 and TRBJ1-1, with 7 bases aligning to TRBD1. This CDR3 contains 14 residues. With 6 bases clipped from V and 4 bases from J, the junction kept 8 bases outside the gene matches. Germline-derived CDR1 and CDR2 are SEHNR and FQNEAQ (reference sequence). In DNA, the CDR3 is TGTGCCAGCAGTTCGGACAGGTGGAGCACTGAAGCTTTCTTT. Encoded protein: CASSSDRWSTEAFF.

The J gene is TRBJ1-2, the V gene TRBV7-9; no clear D. Trimming took 1 base from V and 3 from J, leaving 12 bases between them. The CDR3 extends over 15 amino acids. Per the germline V gene, CDR1 is SEHNR and CDR2 is FQNEAQ (reference sequence). The CDR3 loop reads CASSLGIGRDYGYTF. For the CDR3, the DNA is TGTGCCAGCAGCTTAGGGATCGGCAGAGACTATGGCTACACCTTC.

The count of this clone is one. The chain combines TRBV19 with TRBJ2-7; 11 bases fit TRBD1. This CDR3 is 16 amino acids long. Trimming removed 5 bases from V and 5 bases from J; junction bases left unmatched: 11. CDR1 and CDR2 (germline): LNHDA, SQIVND (reference sequence). As DNA, the CDR3 is TGTGCCAGTAGTGGGACCGGGACAGGGGGACCGGACGAGCAGTACTTC. It encodes CASSGTGTGGPDEQYF.

CDR3 coding DNA: TGTGCCTGGAGTCTTCGCGGGACAGCTGGAAACACCATATATTTT. Translating it yields CAWSLRGTAGNTIYF. J is TRBJ1-3 and V is TRBV30; 7 nucleotides agree with TRBD1. There are 15 residues in the CDR3. Trimming at V came to 2 bases and at J to 2 bases, leaving 6 bases not matched to a gene. Germline CDR1 is GTSNPN and CDR2 is SVGIG (reference sequence).

V usage is TRBV6-5 and J usage is TRBJ2-5; D may be TRBD1 or TRBD2 (6 bases each). Germline CDR1 MNHEY, CDR2 SVGAGI. V was clipped by 2 bases and J by 6 bases, with 10 bases between them. This CDR3 spans 13 amino acids. CDR3 sequence: CASSYPGAKTQYF. The CDR3 DNA reads as TGTGCCAGCAGTTACCCGGGGGCAAAGACCCAGTACTTC.

The chain couples TRBV24-1 to TRBJ2-2; D unresolved. V lost 0 bases to trimming and J lost 2 bases, with 12 bases between them. The CDR3 is 17 residues long. Germline assignment: CDR1 KGHDR and CDR2 SFDVKD. The CDR3 here is CATSDLKQNLNTGELFF. DNA of the CDR3: TGTGCCACCAGTGATTTGAAACAGAACCTAAACACCGGGGAGCTGTTTTTT.

The chain joins TRBV2 to TRBJ2-3; D gene ambiguous. The CDR3 is 13 residues long. CDR1 and CDR2 from the germline V gene are SNHLY and FYNNEI. Trimming removed 8 bases at V and 3 bases at J, with 12 bases between. Written as DNA, the CDR3 is TGTGCCAGCTCAGATCTAAATACAGATACGCAGTATTTT. Its protein product is CASSDLNTDTQYF.

This clone was recorded only once. Compared with germline, one end of the junction differs, possibly owing to a read error. V and J are TRBV7-7 and TRBJ2-5, with D unresolved. The CDR3 length is 14 residues. Germline V lookup: CDR1 SSHAT, CDR2 FNYEAQ (reference sequence). CDR3 in amino acids: CASSLGPLGETQYF. CDR3 DNA: TGTGCTAGCAGCTTAGGCCCCCTGGGGGAGACCCAGTACTTC.

This sequence joins TRBV19 and TRBJ2-5, with TRBD1 matching 9 bases. The V segment lost 3 bases and the J segment 3 bases; nucleotides outside the gene matches: 5. Germline values: CDR1 LNHDA, CDR2 SQIVND (reference sequence). The CDR3 spans 15 residues. The CDR3 sequence is CASSIWGTGKETQYF. The DNA of the CDR3 is TGTGCCAGTAGTATCTGGGGGACAGGGAAAGAGACCCAGTACTTC. Full variable domain (rest looked up from reference TRBV19 and TRBJ2-5): DGGITQSPKYLFRKEGQNVTLSCEQNLNHDAMYWYRQDPGQGLRLIYYSQIVNDFQKGDIAEGYSVSREKKESFPLTVTSAQKNPTAFYLCASSIWGTGKETQYFGPGTRLLVL.

This clone has just one count. This chain uses TRBV10-3 with TRBJ2-3; TRBD2 aligns across 10 bases. V was clipped by 0 bases and J by 2 bases; unmatched bases: 2. The CDR3 spans 16 residues. From germline, CDR1 is ENHRY and CDR2 SYGVKD. The CDR3 loop is CAISESLAGSTDTQYF. Here the CDR3 DNA reads TGTGCCATCAGTGAGTCACTAGCGGGATCCACAGATACGCAGTATTTT.

The chain carries TRBV7-9 and TRBJ1-5; tentative D call: TRBD1 (5 bases). The CDR3 consists of 15 residues. Trimming pared 0 bases from V and 2 bases from J, leaving 8 bases between. Germline V CDR1 and CDR2: SEHNR, FQNEAQ (reference sequence). CDR3 region: CASSLAGDRNQPQHF. As DNA, the CDR3 is TGTGCCAGCAGCTTAGCAGGGGATCGCAATCAGCCCCAGCATTTT.

The chain joins TRBV10-2 to TRBJ2-7; no clear D. Per the germline V gene, CDR1 is WSHSY and CDR2 is SAAADI. This CDR3 spans 11 amino acids. The V gene lost 6 bases and the J gene lost 2 bases, with 5 bases spanning the gap. CDR3 region: CASSTAYEQYF. The CDR3 DNA follows: TGCGCCAGCAGCACAGCCTACGAGCAGTACTTC.

This clone was detected once. The V gene is TRBV3-1 (or the pseudogene TRBV3-2), the J gene TRBJ2-5; no firm D call. Germline CDR1 reads LGHDT; CDR2 reads YNNKEL (reference sequence). The CDR3 consists of 12 residues. Trimming removed 4 bases at V and 0 bases at J, with 3 bases between. CDR3: CASSPNQETQYF. The CDR3 coding sequence is TGTGCCAGCAGCCCGAACCAAGAGACCCAGTACTTC.

The genes are TRBV9 and TRBJ2-2; TRBD2 matches 11 bases. CDR3 length: 18 residues. The germline CDR1 and CDR2 sequences are SGDLS and YYNGEE. Losses at the gene ends were 0 bases for V and 6 bases for J; bases not matched to a gene: 10. The CDR3 bases are TGTGCCAGCAGCGTAGGGCCTAGCGGGAGGCGGGCTCCCGGGGAGCTGTTTTTT. Protein: CASSVGPSGRRAPGELFF.

J is TRBJ2-7 and V is TRBV6-5; D is undetermined. Germline V gene lookup returns CDR1 MNHEY and CDR2 SVGAGI. The CDR3 totals 15 residues. V dropped 5 bases and J dropped 2 bases, with 16 bases sitting between them. The CDR3 spells CASSLHSDPPYEQYF. In DNA, the CDR3 is TGTGCCAGCAGTCTTCATTCCGACCCACCCTACGAGCAGTACTTC.

V usage is TRBV19 and J usage is TRBJ2-2; 9 positions agree with TRBD2. After removal of 1 base from V and 2 bases from J, the junction contained 5 bases not matched to a gene. The CDR3 has 17 residues. CDR1 and CDR2 from the germline V gene are LNHDA and SQIVND (reference sequence). The CDR3 DNA follows: TGTGCCAGTAGTATAGGTTGGACTAGCGCCAACACCGGGGAGCTGTTTTTT. It specifies CASSIGWTSANTGELFF.